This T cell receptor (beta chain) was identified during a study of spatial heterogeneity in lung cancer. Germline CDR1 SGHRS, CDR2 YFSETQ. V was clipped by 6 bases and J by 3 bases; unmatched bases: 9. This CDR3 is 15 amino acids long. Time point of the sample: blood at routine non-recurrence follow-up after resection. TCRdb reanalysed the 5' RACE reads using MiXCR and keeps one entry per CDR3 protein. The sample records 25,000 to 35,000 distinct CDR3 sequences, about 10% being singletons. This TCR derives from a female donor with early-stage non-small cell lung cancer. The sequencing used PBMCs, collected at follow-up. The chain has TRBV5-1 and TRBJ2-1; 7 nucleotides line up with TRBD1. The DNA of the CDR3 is TGCGCCAGCACTACTACCGACAGGGTCTACAATGAGCAGTTCTTC. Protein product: CASTTTDRVYNEQFF.